The rows below give T cell receptor beta chains drawn from one sample of a study of T cells in tuberculosis. Assay: immunoSEQ multiplex PCR; the TCRdb copy retains only in-frame clones and omits some. The sample records 35,000 to 40,000 clones, 90% to 95% being singletons. The sequenced material came from PBMCs. The source is a donor under 30 with latent tuberculosis or without tuberculosis infection. Some clones in this sample may be carry-over from other donors' samples. Each CDR3 is given with its conserved first and last residue. A D gene is named only where the DNA matches it firmly. Clone size is not always given. Where it is, it says once, few, many or a class for expanded clones.

TRBV9	TRBD2	TRBJ2-1	-	CASSAGTSGGASYNEQFF	TGTGCCAGCAGCGCAGGGACTAGCGGGGGGGCTAGCTACAATGAGCAGTTCTTC
TRBV6-5	-	TRBJ1-6	-	CASSYSGGDNSPLHF	TGTGCCAGCAGTTACTCTGGGGGGGATAATTCACCCCTCCACTTT
TRBV21-1	-	TRBJ2-6	-	CASSTRTGRSGANVLTF	TGTGCCAGCAGCACGCGGACAGGGAGATCTGGGGCCAACGTCCTGACTTTC
TRBV11-2	TRBD2	TRBJ2-3	-	CASSRLRGGSIYTQYF	TGTGCCAGCAGCCGCTTGCGGGGGGGCAGCATCTATACGCAGTATTTT
TRBV27	TRBD1	TRBJ2-7	-	CASSYQGAAYEQYF	TGTGCCAGCAGCTATCAGGGGGCGGCTTACGAGCAGTACTTC
TRBV19	-	TRBJ2-3	-	CASSIASFSTDTQYF	TGTGCCAGTAGTATCGCTAGCTTTAGCACAGATACGCAGTATTTT
TRBV11-3	-	TRBJ1-1	-	CASSSTGTEAFF	TGTGCCAGCAGCTCGACAGGAACTGAAGCTTTCTTT
TRBV7-9	TRBD1	TRBJ1-1	-	CASSVGTAVEAFF	TGTGCCAGCAGCGTGGGGACAGCAGTTGAAGCTTTCTTT
TRBV29-1	TRBD1	TRBJ2-6	once	CSVGQFRSGANVLTF	TGCAGCGTGGGACAGTTCCGGTCTGGGGCCAACGTCCTGACTTTC
TRBV11-2	-	TRBJ1-2	-	CASSYRQDYGYTF	TGTGCCAGCAGCTACAGACAGGACTATGGCTACACCTTC
TRBV6-5	TRBD1	TRBJ2-1	-	CASSYGDRLWGEQFF	TGTGCCAGCAGTTACGGGGACAGGTTGTGGGGTGAGCAGTTCTTC
TRBV2	-	TRBJ2-2	-	CASRGQGGGELFF	TGTGCCAGCAGGGGACAAGGCGGCGGGGAGCTGTTTTTT
TRBV19	TRBD1	TRBJ1-2	-	CASSGTGAGGYTF	TGTGCCAGTTCCGGGACAGGGGCGGGTGGCTACACCTTC
TRBV19	TRBD1	TRBJ1-5	once	CASTPDRLNQPQHF	TGTGCCAGTACCCCGGACAGGCTAAATCAGCCCCAGCATTTT
TRBV4-3	TRBD1	TRBJ1-2	-	CASSQDFDRGPDGYTF	TGCGCCAGCAGCCAAGATTTTGACAGGGGGCCTGATGGCTACACCTTC
TRBV30	TRBD2	TRBJ2-1	-	CAWQGLAGGISYNEQFF	TGTGCCTGGCAGGGACTAGCGGGGGGGATCTCCTACAATGAGCAGTTCTTC
TRBV15	-	TRBJ2-1	-	CATSYSREQFF	TGTGCCACCAGCTACTCCAGGGAGCAGTTCTTC
TRBV5-5	-	TRBJ1-6	-	CASSWRVDNSPLHF	TGTGCCAGCAGCTGGCGGGTCGATAATTCACCCCTCCACTTT
TRBV11-2	TRBD1	TRBJ2-7	-	CASRRIQGARYEQYF	TGTGCCAGCAGACGAATACAGGGGGCGCGGTACGAGCAGTACTTC
TRBV7-9	-	TRBJ1-6	-	CASSLNRYNSPLHF	TGTGCCAGCAGCCTCAATAGATATAATTCACCCCTCCACTTT
TRBV4-3	TRBD1	TRBJ1-2	medium-sized	CASSQSPTGSGYGYTF	TGCGCCAGCAGCCAATCTCCGACAGGGTCCGGCTATGGCTACACCTTC
TRBV2	-	TRBJ1-2	-	CASSEAPGWGYTF	TGTGCCAGCAGTGAAGCGCCAGGGTGGGGCTACACCTTC